This entry is about one T cell receptor (beta chain). There is no known antigen for this receptor. No much larger clone exists at a distance of one base, and base qualities are not known. These data originate in a study of blood T cell repertoires in COVID-19 (TCRdb year 2020). With regard to the full study: Samples from collaborators originated in the United States, Italy and Spain and spanned both the acute and convalescent phases of COVID-19. The repertoires were released in a freely available public database intended as a resource for research on the immune response to SARS-CoV-2. The sample metadata nearly always contained a de-identified subject ID, COVID-19 status, age in years and sex. The samples were drawn from two sources: the first 160 participants of the ongoing ImmuneRACE study, and fewer than 1,500 subjects contributed by 6 global collaborators. Where available, HLA class I and class II types were taken from metadata supplied by the sample provider and were not determined by assay-based typing. The prospective study material was composed of cDNA or gDNA derived from T cells, B-cell-depleted T cells, or PBMCs. Subjects who had been exposed to COVID-19, were actively infected with it, or had recovered from it provided the deeply sampled blood TCRbeta repertoires that made up the dataset. Broader findings and caveats from the paper: The quantity of clinical and demographic metadata differed by source and by participant and was supplied without curation.

TCRbeta CDR3 regions were amplified from genomic DNA by means of the immunoSEQ Assay, a bias-controlled multiplex PCR. The authors' pipeline ran thus. Nucleated cell counts per sample were estimated from amplification of reference gene primers within the assay. To quantify the absolute abundance of each unique TCRbeta CDR3 rearrangement, sequence reads were collapsed and filtered. For each sample, productive Simpson clonality was calculated as the square root of Simpson's diversity index over productive rearrangements. Not all clones reach the TCRdb copy of this immuneACCESS table, which keeps in-frame sequences only. Checked studies attribute under half of the gap to unresolved V genes and leave the rest unexplained. The V and J calls and clone size were taken over from that table, and D and trimming were inferred from the DNA. The sample contains 130,000 or so clones, roughly 91% of them found a single time. Together, the top ten hold less than 20% of the sample.

Whole blood was collected in K2EDTA tubes by collaborating institutions according to the institutions' own protocols. For TCRbeta analysis, collaborators shipped samples in one of three forms: frozen whole blood, isolated PBMCs, or DNA extracted from either of those sample types. Reading from cysteine to phenylalanine, the CDR3 counts 16 amino acids. The only DNA kept is the CDR3, 48 bases in frame from the first base. From a lookup of the germline V gene, CDR1 and CDR2 are SGDLS and YYNGEE. V is trimmed back by 2 bases and J by 1 base, and the junction contains 7 bases that no gene match accounts for.

This chain joins TRBV9 to TRBJ2-7, with 9 bases aligning to TRBD1. The clonotype was recovered from a man aged 45 to 65 with active or convalescent COVID-19. Material: peripheral blood. The DNA sequence follows: TGTGCCAGCAGCGTGAGTCCCGGGACAGGGTCCTACGAGCAGTACTTC. The encoded protein is CASSVSPGTGSYEQYF.